This section outlines one TCR beta chain sequence together with its context. Its antigen remains unknown. Other DNA sequences in this sample translate to the same CDR3. V lost 6 bases and J 0 bases, leaving 6 bases between the germline ends. The germline CDR1 and CDR2 sequences are KGHSH and LQKENI. The CDR3 has 13 residues. This sample is drawn from a study of Ad26.COV2.S vaccination and SARS-CoV-2 variants. Study outcomes and limitations: It is possible that the TCR breadth and depth analyses underestimated the total T cell responses.

As for treatment: around 19 received Ad26.COV2.S at low or high dose, single or two shots; about 5 received placebo; per-sample allocation not given. Sampling happened 63 days after the first vaccine or placebo injection. Produced via immunoSEQ multiplex PCR; TCRdb's table is partial and in-frame only. This table holds 350,000 to 450,000 clones, 80% to 90% found once. The clonotype originates from a person between 18 and 65 years old who received the Ad26.COV2.S COVID-19 vaccine or a placebo. Sequenced here: peripheral blood, sampled in a trial of Ad26.COV2.S vaccine versus placebo. The chain employs TRBV18 and TRBJ2-1, with D uncertain. The CDR3 region has the DNA TGTGCCAGCTCGCCGAGCTCCTACAATGAGCAGTTCTTC. Translating gives CASSPSSYNEQFF.